Listed here are 25 T cell receptor beta chains from one sample, sequenced in a study of regulatory T cells in long-lasting Graves disease. Library construction for TCR beta used iRepertoire HTBI primers and Arm-PCR of CDR3 regions. From the multiplex PCR reads, TCRdb called clonotypes with MiXCR, one entry per CDR3 protein. The sample consists of a few hundred thousand distinct CDR3 sequences, around 18% of them appearing once. As to time point: newly diagnosed GD, antithyroid drugs for less than 3 months. Researchers made the TCR library from RNA that was extracted from PBMCs. Separately, the same data were catalogued under a study of T cells in Graves' hyperthyroidism and ophthalmopathy.

This material consisted of peripheral blood mononuclear cells (PBMCs), taken at new diagnosis, from a patient treated with antithyroid drugs. The source is a woman aged 25 to 39 with Graves disease.

In its sample, this clonotype was seen many times. The V and J genes are TRBV6-1 and TRBJ1-2; D unclear. Germline CDR1 MNHNS, CDR2 SASEGT. The CDR3 covers 14 residues. Trimming took 5 bases from V and 6 from J, leaving 16 bases between them. The CDR3 reads CASSIKVGRDGYTF. The DNA for the CDR3 is TGTGCCAGCAGTATTAAGGTGGGAAGAGATGGCTACACCTTC.

V and J are TRBV10-2 and TRBJ2-4; D is possibly TRBD2 (5 bases). V was cut by 10 bases and J by 5 bases, with 9 bases left in between. The CDR3 extends over 11 amino acids. In germline, CDR1 is WSHSY, CDR2 SAAADI. The CDR3 bases are TGCGCCACTTTGAGGGAAAACATTCAGTACTTC. Its translation is CATLRENIQYF.

This clonotype appeared many times. J is TRBJ2-2 and V is TRBV2; the match to TRBD1 covers 7 bases. CDR1 and CDR2 (germline): SNHLY, FYNNEI. This CDR3 is built from 15 residues. J was trimmed by 4 bases and V by 6 bases; bases with no gene match: 8. DNA for the CDR3: TGTGCCAGCAGACAAGGGGGCGAGAGCACCGGGGAGCTGTTTTTT. Translated: CASRQGGESTGELFF.

This clonotype was observed many times. The chain couples TRBV2 to TRBJ1-1; TRBD1 matches at 7 bases. The V and J ends lost 9 bases and 0 bases, in that order; junction bases with no gene match: 10. Germline V gene sequence: CDR1 SNHLY, CDR2 FYNNEI. The CDR3 covers 15 residues. The CDR3 DNA is TGTGCCAGAACTCCGGGACAGATTATGAACACTGAAGCTTTCTTT. This gives the protein CARTPGQIMNTEAFF.

This clonotype was recorded many times. The chain recombines TRBV18 with TRBJ1-5, with a possible D match to TRBD1 (6 bases). The germline V and J ends were trimmed by 5 bases and 0 bases, with 14 bases remaining between them. This CDR3 has 16 amino acids. Looked up from germline, CDR1 is KGHSH and CDR2 is LQKENI. CDR3 DNA: TGTGCCAGCTCAACGGGACACATATATAGCAATCAGCCCCAGCATTTT. Its protein is CASSTGHIYSNQPQHF.

This clonotype was counted many times. The V gene is TRBV7-9, the J gene TRBJ2-1; no definite D call. This CDR3 region has 14 residues. The V end lost 2 bases, the J end lost 10 bases, and 15 bases lay between the germline ends. Germline V lookup: CDR1 SEHNR, CDR2 FQNEAQ (reference sequence). The CDR3 is CASSLLPDPPEQFF. The CDR3 nucleotides read TGTGCCAGCAGCTTACTGCCGGATCCCCCAGAGCAGTTCTTC.

At least ten counts were recorded for this clonotype. The chain has TRBV5-4 and TRBJ1-1, with TRBD1 matching over 8 bases. The CDR3 totals 14 residues. Unmatched junction bases numbered 2, after V lost 3 bases and J lost 1 base. The germline CDR1 and CDR2 sequences are SGHNT and YYREEE (reference sequence). This CDR3 reads CASSYTGGNTEAFF. CDR3 nucleotide sequence: TGTGCCAGCAGCTACACAGGGGGGAACACTGAAGCTTTCTTT.

This clonotype was detected ten times or more. The rearrangement joins TRBV12-3 or TRBV12-4 to TRBJ2-5, with 9 bases fitting TRBD1. Germline trimming cut 3 bases from V and 6 bases from J; bases unmatched to any gene: 2. The CDR3 runs 13 residues. The DNA for the CDR3 is TGTGCCAGCAGTTTCGGACAGGGGAAGACCCAGTACTTC. It encodes CASSFGQGKTQYF.

This clonotype was observed many times. The J gene is TRBJ1-5, the V gene TRBV12-3 or TRBV12-4; tentative D call: TRBD1 (6 bases). Trimming removed 2 bases at V and 1 base at J, with 12 bases between. This CDR3 is built from 16 residues. The CDR3 DNA follows: TGTGCCAGCAGTTTACGGGGGGCGATCAGCAATCAGCCCCAGCATTTT. It is translated as CASSLRGAISNQPQHF.

This clonotype was detected ten times or more. The chain has TRBV20-1 and TRBJ1-4, with 7 nucleotides matching TRBD1. The V gene's germline CDR1 is DFQATT and CDR2 SNEGSKA (reference sequence). With V trimmed by 6 bases and J by 7 bases, 5 bases remained unmatched. This CDR3 region has 12 residues. The CDR3 coding sequence is TGCAGTGCCAGGACAGGTGGTGAAAAACTGTTTTTT. It codes for CSARTGGEKLFF.

This clonotype has a count of ten or more. The chain combines TRBV7-9 with TRBJ2-1, with D maybe TRBD1 (6 bases). Trimming took 4 bases from V and 7 from J, leaving 11 bases between them. The CDR3 extends over 13 amino acids. Germline CDR1 SEHNR, CDR2 FQNEAQ (reference sequence). The CDR3 DNA reads TGTGCCAGCAGCTCGGACAGCCGAAATGAGCAGTTCTTC. This encodes CASSSDSRNEQFF.

This clonotype was found many times. The V gene is TRBV7-3, the J gene TRBJ1-1, with unresolved D. The germline V gene encodes CDR1 SGHTA and CDR2 FQGTGA. CDR3 length: 18 amino acids. Trimming pared 3 bases from V and 2 bases from J, leaving 22 bases between. DNA of the CDR3: TGTGCCAGCAGCTTGATGTTGGGCCCTAACAAGATAAACACTGAAGCTTTCTTT. This codes for CASSLMLGPNKINTEAFF.

This clonotype was counted many times. Just one base apart from a much larger clone, this may be a read error. The chain couples TRBV6-1 to TRBJ1-1, with 8 bases that match TRBD1. Germline V CDR1 and CDR2: MNHNS, SASEGT. The CDR3 sequence is 13 residues long. The junction had 4 bases not matched to a gene; V was cut back by 6 bases and J by 4 bases. The CDR3 DNA follows: TGTGCCAGCAGCCGGGACAGGAGCACTGAAGCTTTCTTT. Its protein is CASSRDRSTEAFF.

The genes are TRBV6-1 and TRBJ1-1, with D uncertain. This CDR3 is 12 amino acids long. The V gene lost 6 bases and the J gene lost 7 bases, with 12 bases spanning the gap. Germline V gives CDR1 MNHNS, CDR2 SASEGT. CDR3 coding DNA: TGTGCCAGCAGCCCCGGACTGATTGAAGCTTTCTTT. Its translation: CASSPGLIEAFF.

This clonotype was recorded once. This chain uses TRBV7-9 with TRBJ2-1, with TRBD2 identical over 14 bases. CDR3 size: 16 residues. The V gene end was trimmed by 5 bases and the J gene end by 4 bases; junction bases not matched to a gene: 4. The V gene's germline CDR1 is SEHNR and CDR2 FQNEAQ (reference sequence). The CDR3 reads CASSRTSGRPYNEQFF. DNA of the CDR3: TGTGCCAGCAGCCGGACTAGCGGGAGGCCATACAATGAGCAGTTCTTC.

This chain uses TRBV19 with TRBJ2-1; TRBD2 matches at 16 bases. Trimming cost V 7 bases and J 10 bases; bases outside gene matches: 10. The germline CDR1 and CDR2 sequences are LNHDA and SQIVND (reference sequence). This CDR3 has 16 residues. The CDR3 bases are TGTGCCAGTAAAGGGACTAGCGGGGGGGCACGGGGAGAGCAGTTCTTC. It encodes CASKGTSGGARGEQFF. Supplemented by reference TRBV19 and TRBJ2-1, the full variable domain reads DGGITQSPKYLFRKEGQNVTLSCEQNLNHDAMYWYRQDPGQGLRLIYYSQIVNDFQKGDIAEGYSVSREKKESFPLTVTSAQKNPTAFYLCASKGTSGGARGEQFFGPGTRLTVL.

The V and J genes are TRBV10-3 and TRBJ1-1; the D is unclear. The CDR3 is made up of 13 amino acids. V shed 3 bases and J shed 2 bases, with 7 bases lying between them. Germline V gene lookup returns CDR1 ENHRY and CDR2 SYGVKD. The CDR3 reads CAISDSANTEAFF. The DNA of the CDR3 is TGTGCCATCAGTGATTCAGCTAACACTGAAGCTTTCTTT.

This clonotype was found a few times. The chain links TRBV4-1 to TRBJ1-2, with no clear D. Germline CDR1 and CDR2: MGHRA and YSYEKL. V was trimmed by 6 bases and J by 6 bases, leaving 17 bases between them. The CDR3 runs to 14 residues. The CDR3 bases are TGCGCCAGCAGAAGGCCCGGGCCTGGCAATGGCTACACCTTC. It is translated as CASRRPGPGNGYTF.

A word on this clonotype: A read error is the likely source, as a far larger clone sits one nucleotide away. The rearrangement uses TRBV27 and TRBJ2-4; D remains unclear. With the DNA end fitting TRBJ1-2 better, the J assignment may be wrong. This CDR3 contains 17 residues. CDR1 and CDR2 from the germline V gene are MNHEY and SMNVEV (reference sequence). The CDR3 DNA reads as TGTGCCAGCAGTTTATACTCGGCCGGCCGGCGAAGCTATGGCTACACCTTC. This encodes CASSLYSAGRRSYGYTF.

The chain is built from TRBV15 and TRBJ1-1; D call uncertain. Germline V CDR1 and CDR2: LNHNV, YYDKDF (reference sequence). V was shortened by 5 bases and J by 4 bases, with 17 bases between the two germline ends. The CDR3 runs 15 residues. CDR3 residues: CATSVLDVSLTEAFF. The CDR3 DNA reads TGTGCCACCAGCGTATTAGACGTATCCCTCACTGAAGCTTTCTTT.

This clonotype occurred many times. This rearrangement joins TRBV6-5 to TRBJ1-6; D unclear. The CDR3 runs 14 residues. Per germline, CDR1 MNHEY and CDR2 SVGAGI. With 2 bases removed from V and 9 bases from J, the gap between germline ends came to 11 bases. The CDR3 protein is CASSYVRLASPLHF. The CDR3 bases are TGTGCCAGCAGTTACGTCAGGCTTGCTTCACCCCTCCACTTT.

This clonotype was observed a handful of times. The chain carries TRBV27 and TRBJ1-2; TRBD1 matches 7 bases. Trimming at V came to 1 base and at J to 7 bases, leaving 12 bases not matched to a gene. CDR3 size: 16 residues. CDR1 and CDR2 (germline): MNHEY, SMNVEV (reference sequence). CDR3 sequence reads: CASSLWASGGIRGYTF. CDR3 nucleotides: TGTGCCAGCAGTTTATGGGCTTCAGGGGGGATTCGTGGCTACACCTTC.

This clonotype was detected many times. The chain has TRBV7-9 and TRBJ1-1; D may be TRBD1 (5 bases). The germline CDR1 and CDR2 sequences are SEHNR and FQNEAQ (reference sequence). The CDR3 spans 14 residues. V was pared by 5 bases and J by 10 bases, with 20 bases between. CDR3 loop: CASSPEGPGRGAFF. DNA of the CDR3: TGTGCCAGCAGCCCAGAGGGGCCGGGGAGGGGAGCTTTCTTT.

V gene TRBV29-1 combines with J gene TRBJ2-3, with 7 bases matching TRBD2. This CDR3 is 14 amino acids long. The V and J ends lost 8 bases and 5 bases, in that order; junction bases with no gene match: 13. The germline gives CDR1 SQVTM, CDR2 ANQGSEA. CDR3 nucleotides: TGCAGCCTTGTTTGGGGGGGTCGGGAAGATACGCAGTATTTT. Its protein product is CSLVWGGREDTQYF.

This clonotype has a count of ten or more. The genes are TRBV5-1 and TRBJ2-1; D gene unclear. Germline values: CDR1 SGHRS, CDR2 YFSETQ. V was shortened by 0 bases and J by 3 bases, with 7 bases between the two germline ends. The CDR3 contains 14 residues. The CDR3 DNA follows: TGCGCCAGCAGCTTGGGCCTCGTCTACAATGAGCAGTTCTTC. Amino acids: CASSLGLVYNEQFF.